Each of the 21 T cell receptor beta chains below was sequenced from the same sample in a study of long-term antiretroviral therapy in people with HIV. The assay used was immunoSEQ (version v3.0), run at survey level. Some clones are missing from TCRdb's copy, which holds only in-frame ones; the method was immunoSEQ multiplex PCR. The sample consists of fewer than 35,000 clones, almost 85% of them appearing once. The sample here was unsorted PBMCs, taken about 3.3 years after starting antiretroviral therapy. The receptors here all came from a young man with HIV.

This chain connects TRBV29-1 to TRBJ2-4; weak D call: TRBD1 (5 bases). The V end was cut by 0 bases, the J end by 8 bases, with 14 bases between. CDR1 and CDR2 (germline): SQVTM, ANQGSEA. CDR3 length: 14 amino acids. The CDR3 loop is CSVEEAGREDIQYF. The CDR3 nucleotides read TGCAGCGTTGAAGAGGCAGGGCGAGAAGACATTCAGTACTTC.

This clone showed up just once. V usage is TRBV19 and J usage is TRBJ2-1, with 8 bases identical to TRBD2. Germline lookup yields CDR1 LNHDA and CDR2 SQIVND (reference sequence). Losses at the gene ends were 3 bases for V and 3 bases for J; bases not matched to a gene: 7. The CDR3 has 16 amino acids. The CDR3 nucleotides read TGTGCCAGTAGTATCCTAGCGGGCCCTCTCTACAATGAGCAGTTCTTC. This gives the protein CASSILAGPLYNEQFF. The variable domain in full, with the rest retrieved from reference TRBV19 and TRBJ2-1, is DGGITQSPKYLFRKEGQNVTLSCEQNLNHDAMYWYRQDPGQGLRLIYYSQIVNDFQKGDIAEGYSVSREKKESFPLTVTSAQKNPTAFYLCASSILAGPLYNEQFFGPGTRLTVL.

V and J are TRBV25-1 and TRBJ1-2, with D tentatively TRBD1 (5 bases). The CDR3 loop spans 13 amino acids. V was shortened by 7 bases and J by 2 bases, with 11 bases between the two germline ends. Germline loops: CDR1 MGHDK, CDR2 SYGVNS. CDR3 sequence reads: CASTGPGNYGYTF. DNA of the CDR3: TGTGCCAGCACGGGGCCTGGGAACTATGGCTACACCTTC.

V usage is TRBV18 and J usage is TRBJ2-7; 9 bases fit TRBD1. Germline V gives CDR1 KGHSH, CDR2 LQKENI. CDR3 length: 16 amino acids. J was trimmed by 0 bases and V by 6 bases; bases with no gene match: 9. The CDR3 is CASSRLPQGASYEQYF. The CDR3 DNA reads as TGTGCCAGCTCCCGCCTCCCACAGGGGGCCTCCTACGAGCAGTACTTC. The entire variable domain, with the rest obtained from reference TRBV18 and TRBJ2-7, is as follows: NAGVMQNPRHLVRRRGQEARLRCSPMKGHSHVYWYRQLPEEGLKFMVYLQKENIIDESGMPKERFSAEFPKEGPSILRIQQVVRGDSAAYFCASSRLPQGASYEQYFGPGTRLTVT.

The chain is built from TRBV28 and TRBJ1-1; TRBD1 matches 9 bases. The germline CDR1 and CDR2 sequences are MDHEN and SYDVKM. J gave up 0 bases and V 2 bases, and 7 bases lay outside the gene matches. The CDR3 is 17 residues long. The DNA for the CDR3 is TGTGCCAGCAGTTTAGGCCGGCGACAGGGGGTGAACACTGAAGCTTTCTTT. It specifies CASSLGRRQGVNTEAFF.

The CDR3 region is CASSHGDPEAFF. CDR3 DNA: TGCGCCAGCAGCCACGGGGACCCTGAAGCTTTCTTT. The J gene is TRBJ1-1, the V gene TRBV4-1, with D perhaps TRBD1 (5 bases). CDR1 is MGHRA and CDR2 is YSYEKL in the germline V gene. CDR3 length: 12 amino acids. Deletions cut 3 bases from V and 6 bases from J, with 8 bases between.

This chain's CDR3 is CSARRETQYF. The CDR3 DNA follows: TGCAGTGCTAGGCGAGAGACCCAGTACTTC. This chain links TRBV20-1 with TRBJ2-5; D unclear. The CDR3 consists of 10 residues. Germline loops: CDR1 DFQATT, CDR2 SNEGSKA (reference sequence). The germline V and J ends were trimmed by 3 bases and 4 bases, with 3 bases remaining between them.

The chain employs TRBV5-1 and TRBJ2-7, with D tentatively TRBD1 or TRBD2 (5 bases each). Germline CDR1 reads SGHRS; CDR2 reads YFSETQ. V was trimmed by 1 base and J by 5 bases, leaving 13 bases between them. The CDR3 contains 14 residues. CDR3: CASSLRGVGNEQYF. CDR3 DNA: TGCGCCAGCAGCTTGAGAGGGGTCGGCAACGAGCAGTACTTC.

The V call is TRBV4-1, the J call TRBJ2-1; 9 nucleotides agree with TRBD2. This CDR3 spans 15 amino acids. Germline trimming cut 2 bases from V and 3 bases from J; bases unmatched to any gene: 2. The germline V gene encodes CDR1 MGHRA and CDR2 YSYEKL. DNA of the CDR3: TGCGCCAGCAGCCAAACTAGCGGGCTCTACAATGAGCAGTTCTTC. Its translation is CASSQTSGLYNEQFF.

The V call is TRBV7-6, the J call TRBJ2-1; TRBD1 is a possible D gene (5 bases). Trimming left V 5 bases short and J 3 bases short, with 8 bases between. The germline V gene has CDR1 SGHVS and CDR2 FNYEAQ. The CDR3 extends over 13 amino acids. The CDR3 sequence is CASSADSYNEQFF. The DNA for the CDR3 is TGTGCCAGCAGCGCAGACAGCTACAATGAGCAGTTCTTC.

This clone was observed once. The chain combines TRBV4-1 with TRBJ2-1; D might be TRBD2 (5 bases). This CDR3 spans 16 amino acids. CDR1 is MGHRA and CDR2 is YSYEKL in the germline V gene. The germline V and J ends were trimmed by 0 bases and 9 bases, with 18 bases remaining between them. The CDR3 DNA is TGCGCCAGCAGCCAAGAGGGGAATTCCCCGAGCGGTGAGCAGTTCTTC. Amino acids: CASSQEGNSPSGEQFF.

The V and J genes are TRBV9 and TRBJ1-1; 7 nucleotides match TRBD1. Per germline, CDR1 SGDLS and CDR2 YYNGEE. Trimming at V came to 0 bases and at J to 0 bases, leaving 8 bases not matched to a gene. The CDR3 totals 17 residues. As DNA, the CDR3 is TGTGCCAGCAGCGTAGTGCCTCCGGGACAGATGAACACTGAAGCTTTCTTT. It codes for CASSVVPPGQMNTEAFF.

The rearrangement joins TRBV29-1 to TRBJ2-7; D may be TRBD2 (5 bases). From germline, CDR1 is SQVTM and CDR2 ANQGSEA. This CDR3 is built from 12 residues. V lost 7 bases, J lost 4 bases, and 14 bases lay in between. Written as DNA, the CDR3 is TGCAGCGCAACAGAAGAGGGTTACGAGCAGTACTTC. Protein product: CSATEEGYEQYF.

This clone is medium-sized in the sample. The rearrangement links TRBV6-5 to TRBJ1-6; possibly TRBD1 for D (5 bases). The CDR3 totals 16 residues. Trimming stripped 3 bases from V and 0 bases from J, with 9 bases between. The germline V gene has CDR1 MNHEY and CDR2 SVGAGI. Here the CDR3 reads CASSYSGSSYNSPLHF. The CDR3 DNA reads TGTGCCAGCAGTTATTCAGGGAGCTCCTATAATTCACCCCTCCACTTT.

The DNA for the CDR3 is TGTGCCAGCAGCTTAGAGAGGGAGCTCGGGGAGACCCAGTACTTC. Its translation is CASSLERELGETQYF. The chain links TRBV13 to TRBJ2-5, with D possibly being TRBD2 (5 bases). Germline-derived CDR1 and CDR2 are PRHDT and FYEKMQ (reference sequence). The length of the CDR3 is 15 residues. The ends were cut back, 1 base at V and 5 bases at J, with 14 bases in the middle. The variable domain in full, completed from reference TRBV13 and TRBJ2-5, reads AAGVIQSPRHLIKEKRETATLKCYPIPRHDTVYWYQQGPGQDPQFLISFYEKMQSDKGSIPDRFSAQQFSDYHSELNMSSLELGDSALYFCASSLERELGETQYFGPGTRLLVL.

The chain has TRBV7-9 and TRBJ2-7; 8 bases fit TRBD1. J gave up 3 bases and V 3 bases, and 7 bases lay outside the gene matches. The CDR3 loop spans 15 amino acids. Per the germline V gene, CDR1 is SEHNR and CDR2 is FQNEAQ (reference sequence). Here the CDR3 DNA reads TGTGCCAGCAGCTTCGACGGGACAGGAAACTACGAGCAGTACTTC. It yields the protein CASSFDGTGNYEQYF.

This chain uses TRBV7-3 with TRBJ2-7; D uncertain. Germline-derived CDR1 and CDR2 are SGHTA and FQGTGA. Trimming took 8 bases from V and 5 from J, leaving 7 bases between them. The CDR3 is made up of 10 amino acids. The CDR3 region is CASRWDEQYF. The CDR3, as DNA: TGTGCCAGCCGGTGGGACGAGCAGTACTTC.

V usage is TRBV19 and J usage is TRBJ2-7; 11 nucleotides align to TRBD2. Trimming removed 6 bases from V and 7 bases from J; junction bases left unmatched: 8. CDR3 length: 14 amino acids. The V gene's germline CDR1 is LNHDA and CDR2 SQIVND (reference sequence). This chain's CDR3 is CASSLTSGALEQYF. In DNA, the CDR3 is TGTGCCAGTAGCTTGACTAGCGGGGCTCTTGAGCAGTACTTC.

The rearrangement uses TRBV10-1 and TRBJ2-7; D unresolved. CDR1 is WNHNN, CDR2 SYGVQD, per germline (reference sequence). V was pared by 3 bases and J by 0 bases, with 18 bases between. The CDR3 has 17 residues. The CDR3: CASSDRTRGKSSYEQYF. The CDR3 nucleotides are TGCGCCAGCAGTGACAGGACCCGCGGAAAAAGCTCCTACGAGCAGTACTTC.

The chain is built from TRBV28 and TRBJ2-7; D is perhaps TRBD1 (7 bases). Trimming cost V 6 bases and J 5 bases, with 14 bases left between them. The CDR3 runs 13 residues. Germline CDR1 and CDR2: MDHEN and SYDVKM. The CDR3 DNA sequence: TGTGCCAGCAGATACAGGGGCGGGGACGAGCAGTACTTC. Its protein product is CASRYRGGDEQYF. Looking up the rest from reference TRBV28 and TRBJ2-7 gives the full variable domain: DVKVTQSSRYLVKRTGEKVFLECVQDMDHENMFWYRQDPGLGLRLIYFSYDVKMKEKGDIPEGYSVSREKKERFSLILESASTNQTSMYLCASRYRGGDEQYFGPGTRLTVT.

The chain joins TRBV12-5 to TRBJ1-4; D possibly corresponds to TRBD1 (5 bases). The CDR3 consists of 13 residues. V was trimmed by 5 bases and J by 4 bases, leaving 8 bases between them. The germline CDR1 and CDR2 sequences are LGHNT and FRNRAP. This CDR3 reads CASGRGFNEKLFF. CDR3 sequence (DNA): TGTGCTAGTGGTCGGGGCTTTAATGAAAAACTGTTTTTT.